The next 24 T cell receptor beta chains were all read from a single sample in a study of cytomegalovirus exposure and HLA in healthy donors. PCR employed 60 Vbeta and 13 Jbeta primers. Using immunoSEQ multiplex PCR, the repertoire was profiled, and TCRdb retains in-frame clones only, with some absent. The sample contains about 160,000 clones, 82% of which appear only once. Material for sequencing was PBMCs. These receptors all come from a girl aged 5-17 years in good health and CMV-seropositive.

This clone was observed once. V is TRBV11-1 and J is TRBJ1-2; no clear D. Trimming shortened V by 5 bases and J by 2 bases, and 9 bases separated the two germline ends. The germline CDR1 and CDR2 sequences are SGHAT and FQDESV (reference sequence). This CDR3 has 13 residues. In DNA, the CDR3 is TGTGCCAGCAGCCCACTAGGGAACTATGGCTACACCTTC. This gives the protein CASSPLGNYGYTF.

The rearrangement uses TRBV5-1 and TRBJ2-7; 8 nucleotides line up with TRBD1. Germline CDR1 reads SGHRS; CDR2 reads YFSETQ. CDR3 size: 18 residues. Trimming cost V 0 bases and J 5 bases; bases outside gene matches: 16. DNA for the CDR3: TGCGCCAGCAGCTTGGAATTCCCGGGACAGGCCTTCCCGGACGAGCAGTACTTC. Its protein product is CASSLEFPGQAFPDEQYF.

This chain joins TRBV10-1 and TRBJ1-5; 7 bases align to TRBD1. The V segment lost 6 bases and the J segment 7 bases; nucleotides outside the gene matches: 9. The germline gives CDR1 WNHNN, CDR2 SYGVQD (reference sequence). This CDR3 region has 14 residues. The CDR3 region has the DNA TGCGCCAGCAGCCCCGATGAGGGGGCACAGCCCCAGCATTTT. Its protein is CASSPDEGAQPQHF.

There are a few counts of this clone. V usage is TRBV5-1 and J usage is TRBJ1-1; D unclear. The CDR3 covers 13 residues. Germline loops: CDR1 SGHRS, CDR2 YFSETQ. V was trimmed by 2 bases and J by 4 bases, leaving 9 bases between them. In DNA, the CDR3 is TGCGCCAGCAGCTTTACAGTCAGCACTGAAGCTTTCTTT. Its protein is CASSFTVSTEAFF. Drawing the rest from reference TRBV5-1 and TRBJ1-1, the complete variable domain is KAGVTQTPRYLIKTRGQQVTLSCSPISGHRSVSWYQQTPGQGLQFLFEYFSETQRNKGNFPGRFSGRQFSNSRSEMNVSTLELGDSALYLCASSFTVSTEAFFGQGTRLTVV.

V gene TRBV6-1 combines with J gene TRBJ1-5; D might be TRBD1 (6 bases). Per germline, CDR1 MNHNS and CDR2 SASEGT. The V gene lost 4 bases and the J gene lost 7 bases, with 14 bases spanning the gap. This CDR3 has 14 amino acids. The CDR3 protein is CASSGQTGWQPQHF. CDR3 DNA sequence: TGTGCCAGCAGTGGACAGACAGGCTGGCAGCCCCAGCATTTT.

The chain joins TRBV11-2 to TRBJ1-2; D possibly corresponds to TRBD1 (6 bases). Looked up from germline, CDR1 is SGHAT and CDR2 is FQNNGV. The V end lost 5 bases, the J end lost 2 bases, and 9 bases lay between the germline ends. The CDR3 runs 13 residues. CDR3 loop: CASSPGQNYGYTF. The CDR3 nucleotides are TGTGCCAGCAGCCCCGGACAGAACTATGGCTACACCTTC.

The V call is TRBV5-6, the J call TRBJ1-2, with no clear D. The CDR3 sequence is 14 residues long. CDR1 and CDR2 from the germline V gene are SGHDT and YYEEEE. Trimming pared 0 bases from V and 1 base from J, leaving 7 bases between. CDR3 in amino acids: CASSLGYGNYGYTF. CDR3 in DNA: TGTGCCAGCAGCTTGGGATACGGTAACTATGGCTACACCTTC.

V gene TRBV7-8 combines with J gene TRBJ2-7, with 7 bases lining up with TRBD1. Per germline, CDR1 SGHVS and CDR2 FQNEAQ. With 5 bases clipped from V and 0 bases from J, the junction kept 7 bases outside the gene matches. CDR3 length equals 15 residues. CDR3 sequence: CASSGHDRVSYEQYF. The CDR3 DNA reads as TGTGCCAGCAGCGGCCACGACAGGGTCTCCTACGAGCAGTACTTC.

V is TRBV25-1 and J is TRBJ2-5; 12 bases agree with TRBD2. The CDR3 consists of 17 residues. Losses at the gene ends were 4 bases for V and 5 bases for J; bases not matched to a gene: 11. CDR1 and CDR2 from the germline V gene are MGHDK and SYGVNS. The CDR3 reads CASSASPTSGSGETQYF. The CDR3 DNA reads as TGTGCCAGCAGTGCCTCTCCGACTAGCGGGAGTGGGGAGACCCAGTACTTC.

The chain employs TRBV10-3 and TRBJ1-1; D gene uncertain. The CDR3 runs to 15 residues. Trimming left V 0 bases short and J 2 bases short, with 10 bases between. The germline CDR1 and CDR2 sequences are ENHRY and SYGVKD. The CDR3 DNA follows: TGTGCCATCAGTGAGTCCGGCGGTTCAAACACTGAAGCTTTCTTT. Protein sequence: CAISESGGSNTEAFF.

V gene TRBV27 combines with J gene TRBJ2-1; D possibly corresponds to TRBD1 (5 bases). Trimming took off 2 bases at V and 6 bases at J, with 8 bases between the two ends. Germline CDR1 reads MNHEY; CDR2 reads SMNVEV (reference sequence). The CDR3 sequence is 13 residues long. The CDR3 reads CASSLDRTNEQFF. CDR3 sequence (DNA): TGTGCCAGCAGTTTAGACAGAACCAATGAGCAGTTCTTC.

A word on this clone: The sample contains more than one DNA sequence encoding this CDR3. The chain uses TRBV9 and TRBJ2-1; TRBD1 agrees at 9 bases. After removal of 0 bases from V and 5 bases from J, the junction contained 6 bases not matched to a gene. This CDR3 is 16 amino acids long. CDR1 and CDR2 from the germline V gene are SGDLS and YYNGEE. The CDR3 nucleotides read TGTGCCAGCAGCGTAGCTCGGGACAGGGTACACAATGAGCAGTTCTTC. Protein product: CASSVARDRVHNEQFF.

The chain uses TRBV6-1 and TRBJ2-1; tentatively, D is TRBD1 (5 bases). Germline V gives CDR1 MNHNS, CDR2 SASEGT. The V gene lost 2 bases and the J gene lost 8 bases, with 16 bases spanning the gap. The CDR3 sequence is 15 residues long. The CDR3 is CASSEILDKEHEQFF. The CDR3 nucleotides read TGTGCCAGCAGTGAAATATTGGACAAGGAGCATGAGCAGTTCTTC.

The chain carries TRBV30 and TRBJ1-1, with a weak D call TRBD1 (5 bases). The CDR3 is made up of 20 amino acids. V shed 0 bases and J shed 4 bases, with 30 bases lying between them. Germline lookup yields CDR1 GTSNPN and CDR2 SVGIG (reference sequence). CDR3 coding DNA: TGTGCCTGGAGTGTACAATATTTAAGGGGTAAGGGGCAGGTGGGCACTGAAGCTTTCTTT. Translating gives CAWSVQYLRGKGQVGTEAFF.

This clone was recorded a few times. CDR3 residues: CASSLGGGWNEQFF. CDR3 sequence (DNA): TGTGCCAGCAGCCTAGGGGGGGGTTGGAATGAGCAGTTCTTC. The chain recombines TRBV6-1 with TRBJ2-1; a weak D match, TRBD2 (7 bases). V lost 6 bases and J lost 7, with 16 bases in between. The CDR3 is made up of 14 amino acids. The germline V gene has CDR1 MNHNS and CDR2 SASEGT.

The genes are TRBV29-1 and TRBJ2-3; TRBD2 aligns across 12 bases. With V trimmed by 4 bases and J by 5 bases, 13 bases remained unmatched. Per the germline V gene, CDR1 is SQVTM and CDR2 is ANQGSEA. The CDR3 spans 17 residues. DNA of the CDR3: TGCAGCGTTGGATCTGCTAGCGGGGGGGCGTGGGGAGATACGCAGTATTTT. Translating it yields CSVGSASGGAWGDTQYF.

The rearrangement joins TRBV28 to TRBJ1-4, with a possible D match to TRBD1 (5 bases). Trimming removed 7 bases at V and 8 bases at J, with 11 bases between. The CDR3 extends over 12 amino acids. The germline V gene has CDR1 MDHEN and CDR2 SYDVKM. DNA of the CDR3: TGTGCCAGCAAGGATGGGGGGGAAAAACTGTTTTTT. Translating it yields CASKDGGEKLFF.

This clone was counted a single time. This chain uses TRBV6-1 with TRBJ1-5; 9 bases fit TRBD1. Trimming took 10 bases from V and 5 from J; bases not matched to a gene: 9. The CDR3 runs 14 residues. Germline CDR1 is MNHNS and CDR2 is SASEGT. The CDR3 region has the DNA TGTGCCACCGCCTGGACAGGGGAGGATCAGCCCCAGCATTTT. Translated, it gives CATAWTGEDQPQHF.

The chain carries TRBV5-1 and TRBJ2-1; perhaps TRBD2 as D (5 bases). CDR1 and CDR2 from the germline V gene are SGHRS and YFSETQ. This CDR3 region has 13 residues. The V and J ends lost 5 bases and 0 bases respectively, with 6 bases between them. The DNA for the CDR3 is TGCGCCAGCAGTGGGAGCTCCTACAATGAGCAGTTCTTC. As protein: CASSGSSYNEQFF.

The DNA for the CDR3 is TGTGCCAGCATCACCGGGACAGGCGGCCAGCCCCAGCATTTT. This codes for CASITGTGGQPQHF. The chain links TRBV6-6 to TRBJ1-5; TRBD1 matches 8 bases. The ends lost 7 bases at V and 7 bases at J; junction bases unmatched: 9. This CDR3 spans 14 amino acids. Per germline, CDR1 MNHNY and CDR2 SVGAGI (reference sequence).

V gene TRBV29-1 combines with J gene TRBJ2-5; the match to TRBD1 covers 9 bases. The DNA end is a closer match to TRBJ2-7, so the J assignment may be wrong. Germline CDR1 SQVTM, CDR2 ANQGSEA. CDR3 length: 14 residues. The CDR3 reads CSVELTGGRGEQYF. CDR3 DNA sequence: TGCAGCGTTGAGTTGACAGGGGGTAGGGGCGAGCAGTACTTC.

In its sample, this clone was seen a few times. The chain recombines TRBV5-1 with TRBJ2-1; 8 bases align to TRBD2. With 5 bases clipped from V and 9 bases from J, the junction kept 16 bases outside the gene matches. This CDR3 has 16 amino acids. Germline CDR1 and CDR2: SGHRS and YFSETQ. Written as DNA, the CDR3 is TGCGCCAGCAGGTCTAGCGGGCCCCTTGGTGGCGGTGAGCAGTTCTTC. It translates to CASRSSGPLGGGEQFF.

This clone was observed a handful of times. The chain uses TRBV5-1 and TRBJ2-1, with 7 bases that match TRBD2. The V and J ends lost 4 bases and 5 bases, in that order; junction bases with no gene match: 6. The germline V gene has CDR1 SGHRS and CDR2 YFSETQ. CDR3 size: 14 residues. CDR3 amino acids: CASSPLAAHNEQFF. The DNA for the CDR3 is TGCGCCAGCAGCCCCCTAGCGGCACACAATGAGCAGTTCTTC.

The chain couples TRBV19 to TRBJ2-2, with TRBD1 identical over 12 bases. CDR3 length: 17 amino acids. Trimming took 7 bases from V and 5 from J; bases not matched to a gene: 11. From germline, CDR1 is LNHDA and CDR2 SQIVND (reference sequence). The CDR3 DNA sequence: TGTGCCAGTACCCAATCCACGGGACAGGGGGCTACCGGGGAGCTGTTTTTT. It specifies CASTQSTGQGATGELFF.